This note documents a single T cell receptor (beta chain) sequence. Antigen unknown. The data originate from a study of blood T cells in healthy people across ages. CDR1 SQVTM and CDR2 ANQGSEA come from the germline V gene. V shed 0 bases and J shed 10 bases, with 19 bases lying between them. The CDR3 totals 15 residues. Together with a sample-barcoded 5' primer, a J-beta primer mix was included in a second PCR lasting roughly 6 to 12 cycles. With 12 random nucleotides, a template-switch adaptor tagged each individual cDNA molecule. Each CDR3 protein is one row after TCRdb ran MiXCR on the 5' RACE reads. The sample consists of around 800,000 distinct CDR3 sequences, around two fifths of them appearing once. Per sample, a minimum of 7 million PBMCs were isolated. With each sample, at least 5.5 micrograms of total RNA were extracted. Points from the study as a whole: Relative to aged donors, long-lived donors carried more naive CD4+ cells and displayed higher diversity.

The sequenced material came from blood. V usage is TRBV29-1 and J usage is TRBJ2-1; tentative D call: TRBD2 (6 bases). This TCR derives from a man between 60 and 75 years old in good health. The CDR3 protein is CSVEDGRKSSYEQFF. Here the CDR3 DNA reads TGCAGCGTTGAAGATGGGAGGAAAAGCTCCTACGAGCAGTTCTTC.